The 5 T cell receptor beta chains below all came from one sample that was sequenced in a study of T-cell memory formation after mild COVID-19. In TCRdb, the 5' RACE reads were re-called with MiXCR into one record per CDR3 protein. The sample consists of 400,000 to 500,000 distinct CDR3 sequences, 20% of them appearing once. Specimen: PBMCs or a T cell subset sorted from them (not recorded which). All receptors derive from an adult woman who had mild COVID-19 (a few samples of this study predate the infection). Cell type and time point are not known.

There are many counts of this clonotype. This chain joins TRBV12-3 or TRBV12-4 and TRBJ2-7, with 10 bases identical to TRBD1. V lost 5 bases to trimming and J lost 5 bases; unmatched junction nucleotides: 3. The CDR3 has 13 amino acids. As DNA, the CDR3 is TGTGCCAGCAGTCTCGGGACAGGGGACGAGCAGTACTTC. Its translation: CASSLGTGDEQYF.

In this sample, this clonotype turned up a few times. The DNA of the CDR3 is TGTGCCAGCAGTAGAAGCGGGAGAAGCTCAGGGGTAAATGAGCAGTTCTTC. Translation: CASSRSGRSSGVNEQFF. The chain has TRBV27 and TRBJ2-1, with 8 bases matching TRBD2. This CDR3 has 17 residues. V lost 5 bases and J lost 7; bases outside the gene matches: 16. CDR1 and CDR2 from the germline V gene are MNHEY and SMNVEV (reference sequence).

The chain is built from TRBV6-4 and TRBJ1-2; no clear D gene. The CDR3 runs 13 residues. V was trimmed by 0 bases and J by 6 bases, leaving 8 bases between them. From germline, CDR1 is MRHNA and CDR2 SNTAGT. The CDR3 DNA reads TGTGCCAGCAGTGACTCGACCGGGAATGGCTACACCTTC. This translates into CASSDSTGNGYTF.

This chain links TRBV27 with TRBJ2-3; 7 positions agree with TRBD2. CDR3 size: 13 residues. Germline assignment: CDR1 MNHEY and CDR2 SMNVEV (reference sequence). The junction had 5 bases not matched to a gene; V was cut back by 2 bases and J by 9 bases. DNA for the CDR3: TGTGCCAGCAGTTTACTCCCTAGCGGAACGCAGTATTTT. Translating it yields CASSLLPSGTQYF.

This rearrangement joins TRBV12-3 or TRBV12-4 to TRBJ2-3, with TRBD2 matching over 9 bases. After removal of 5 bases from V and 6 bases from J, the junction contained 6 bases not matched to a gene. CDR3 size: 14 residues. The CDR3 region is CASSLGLAIDTQYF. As DNA, the CDR3 is TGTGCCAGCAGTCTCGGACTAGCGATCGATACGCAGTATTTT.